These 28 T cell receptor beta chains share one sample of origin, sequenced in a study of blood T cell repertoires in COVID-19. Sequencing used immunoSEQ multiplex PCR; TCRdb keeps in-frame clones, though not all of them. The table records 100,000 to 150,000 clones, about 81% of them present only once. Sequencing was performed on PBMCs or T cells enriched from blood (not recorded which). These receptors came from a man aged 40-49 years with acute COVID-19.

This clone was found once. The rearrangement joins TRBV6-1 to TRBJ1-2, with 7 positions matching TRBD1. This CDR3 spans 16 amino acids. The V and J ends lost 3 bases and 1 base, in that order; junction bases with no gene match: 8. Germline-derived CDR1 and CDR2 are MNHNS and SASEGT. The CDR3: CASSDGGTDNNYGYTF. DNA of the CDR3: TGTGCCAGCAGTGATGGGGGGACAGACAATAACTATGGCTACACCTTC.

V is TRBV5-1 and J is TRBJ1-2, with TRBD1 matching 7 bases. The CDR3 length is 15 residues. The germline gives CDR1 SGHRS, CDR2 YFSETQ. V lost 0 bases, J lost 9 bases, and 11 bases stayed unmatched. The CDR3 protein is CASSLGWDSDQRYTF. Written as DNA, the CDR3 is TGCGCCAGCAGCTTGGGTTGGGACAGCGACCAGCGCTACACCTTC.

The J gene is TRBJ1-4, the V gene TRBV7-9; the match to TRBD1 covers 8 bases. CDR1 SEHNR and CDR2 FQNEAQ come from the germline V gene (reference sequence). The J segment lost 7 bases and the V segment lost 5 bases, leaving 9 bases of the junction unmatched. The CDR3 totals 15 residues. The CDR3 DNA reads TGTGCCAGCAGCGCAGAGACAGGGGTCAGTGAAAAACTGTTTTTT. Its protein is CASSAETGVSEKLFF. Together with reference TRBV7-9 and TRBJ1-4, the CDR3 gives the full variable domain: DTGVSQNPRHKITKRGQNVTFRCDPISEHNRLYWYRQTLGQGPEFLTYFQNEAQLEKSRLLSDRFSAERPKGSFSTLEIQRTEQGDSAMYLCASSAETGVSEKLFFGSGTQLSVL.

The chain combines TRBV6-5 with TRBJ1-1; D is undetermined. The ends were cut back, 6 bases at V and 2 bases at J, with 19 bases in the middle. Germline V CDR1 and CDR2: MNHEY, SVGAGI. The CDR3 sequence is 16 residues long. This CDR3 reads CASRYQFGGLNTEAFF. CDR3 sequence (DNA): TGTGCCAGCAGATACCAGTTCGGAGGACTTAACACTGAAGCTTTCTTT.

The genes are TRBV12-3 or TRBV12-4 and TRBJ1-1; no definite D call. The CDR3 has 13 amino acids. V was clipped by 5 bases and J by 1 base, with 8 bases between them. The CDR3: CASSLRQNTEAFF. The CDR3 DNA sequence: TGTGCCAGCAGTCTTCGACAGAACACTGAAGCTTTCTTT.

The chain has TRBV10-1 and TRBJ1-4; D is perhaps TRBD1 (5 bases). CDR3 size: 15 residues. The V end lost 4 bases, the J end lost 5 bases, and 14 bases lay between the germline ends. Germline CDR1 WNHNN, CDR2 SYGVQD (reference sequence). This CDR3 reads CASSGRGRVNEKLFF. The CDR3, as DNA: TGCGCCAGCAGTGGTCGAGGCAGGGTCAATGAAAAACTGTTTTTT.

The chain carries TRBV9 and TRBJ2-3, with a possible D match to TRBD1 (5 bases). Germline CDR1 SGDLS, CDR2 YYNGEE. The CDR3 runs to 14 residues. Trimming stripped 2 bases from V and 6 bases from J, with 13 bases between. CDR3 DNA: TGTGCCAGCAGCGTTAACGTAGGGGCTGATACGCAGTATTTT. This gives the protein CASSVNVGADTQYF. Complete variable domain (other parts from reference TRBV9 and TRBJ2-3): DSGVTQTPKHLITATGQRVTLRCSPRSGDLSVYWYQQSLDQGLQFLIQYYNGEERAKGNILERFSAQQFPDLHSELNLSSLELGDSALYFCASSVNVGADTQYFGPGTRLTVL.

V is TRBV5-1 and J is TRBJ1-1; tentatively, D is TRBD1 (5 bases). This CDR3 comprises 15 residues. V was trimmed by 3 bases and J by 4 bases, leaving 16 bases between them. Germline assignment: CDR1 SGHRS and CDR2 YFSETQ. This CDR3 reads CASSSQFQGSTEAFF. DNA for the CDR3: TGCGCCAGCAGCTCTCAATTCCAGGGTTCCACTGAAGCTTTCTTT.

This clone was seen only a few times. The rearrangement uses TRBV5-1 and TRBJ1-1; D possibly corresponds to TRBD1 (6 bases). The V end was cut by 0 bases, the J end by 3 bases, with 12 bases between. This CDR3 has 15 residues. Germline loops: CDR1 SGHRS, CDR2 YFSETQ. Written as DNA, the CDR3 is TGCGCCAGCAGCTTGGCAGGGGTTAGGGACACTGAAGCTTTCTTT. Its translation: CASSLAGVRDTEAFF.

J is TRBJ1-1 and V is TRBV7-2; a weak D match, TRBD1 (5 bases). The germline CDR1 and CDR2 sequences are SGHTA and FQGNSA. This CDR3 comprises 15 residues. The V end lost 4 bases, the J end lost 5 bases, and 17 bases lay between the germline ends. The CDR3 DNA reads TGTGCCAGCAGCTCAGTCGCGTGGGGCCTAACTGAAGCTTTCTTT. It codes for CASSSVAWGLTEAFF.

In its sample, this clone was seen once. CDR3 sequence reads: CASSRAGSSSYEQYF. CDR3 nucleotides: TGTGCCAGCTCCAGGGCCGGTTCGAGCTCCTACGAGCAGTACTTC. J is TRBJ2-7 and V is TRBV3-1 (or the pseudogene TRBV3-2), with D perhaps TRBD1 (5 bases). The germline V and J ends were trimmed by 8 bases and 0 bases, with 17 bases remaining between them. Looked up from germline, CDR1 is LGHDT and CDR2 is YNNKEL (reference sequence). The CDR3 totals 15 residues.

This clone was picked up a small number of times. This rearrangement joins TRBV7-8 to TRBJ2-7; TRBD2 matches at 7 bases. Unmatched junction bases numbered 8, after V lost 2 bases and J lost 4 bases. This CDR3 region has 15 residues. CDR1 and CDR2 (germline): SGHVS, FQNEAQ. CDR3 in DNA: TGTGCCAGCAGCTTACTAGCGGCCCGGGAGTACGAGCAGTACTTC. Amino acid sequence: CASSLLAAREYEQYF.

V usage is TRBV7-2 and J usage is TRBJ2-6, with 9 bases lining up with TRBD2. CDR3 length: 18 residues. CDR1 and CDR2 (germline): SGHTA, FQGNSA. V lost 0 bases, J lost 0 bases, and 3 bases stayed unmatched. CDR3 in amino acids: CASSLAGGGASGANVLTF. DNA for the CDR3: TGTGCCAGCAGCTTAGCCGGCGGGGGGGCCTCTGGGGCCAACGTCCTGACTTTC.

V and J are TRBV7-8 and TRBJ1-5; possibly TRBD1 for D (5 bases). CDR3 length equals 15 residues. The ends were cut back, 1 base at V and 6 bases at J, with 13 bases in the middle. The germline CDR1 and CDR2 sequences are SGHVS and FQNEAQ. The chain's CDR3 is CASSLGGGGGQPQHF. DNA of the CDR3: TGTGCCAGCAGCTTAGGCGGGGGAGGAGGTCAGCCCCAGCATTTT.

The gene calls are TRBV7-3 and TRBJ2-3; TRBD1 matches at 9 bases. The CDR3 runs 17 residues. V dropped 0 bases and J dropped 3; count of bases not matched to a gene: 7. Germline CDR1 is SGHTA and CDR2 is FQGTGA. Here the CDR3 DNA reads TGTGCCAGCAGCTTAACGTTAACAGGGGGCGCGACAGATACGCAGTATTTT. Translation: CASSLTLTGGATDTQYF. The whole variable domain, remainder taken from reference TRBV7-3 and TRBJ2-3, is GAGVSQTPSNKVTEKGKYVELRCDPISGHTALYWYRQSLGQGPEFLIYFQGTGAADDSGLPNDRFFAVRPEGSVSTLKIQRTERGDSAVYLCASSLTLTGGATDTQYFGPGTRLTVL.

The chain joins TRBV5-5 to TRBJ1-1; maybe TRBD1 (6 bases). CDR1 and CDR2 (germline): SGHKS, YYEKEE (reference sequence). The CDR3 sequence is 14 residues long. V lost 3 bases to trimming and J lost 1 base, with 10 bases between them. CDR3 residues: CASSSGQSNTEAFF. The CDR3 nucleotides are TGTGCCAGCAGCTCCGGACAGTCGAACACTGAAGCTTTCTTT.

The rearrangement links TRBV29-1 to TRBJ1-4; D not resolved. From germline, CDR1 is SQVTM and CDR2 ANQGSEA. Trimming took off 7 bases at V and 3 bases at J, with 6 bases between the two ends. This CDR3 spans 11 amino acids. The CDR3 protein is CSGESNEKLFF. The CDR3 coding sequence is TGCAGCGGGGAGTCTAATGAAAAACTGTTTTTT.

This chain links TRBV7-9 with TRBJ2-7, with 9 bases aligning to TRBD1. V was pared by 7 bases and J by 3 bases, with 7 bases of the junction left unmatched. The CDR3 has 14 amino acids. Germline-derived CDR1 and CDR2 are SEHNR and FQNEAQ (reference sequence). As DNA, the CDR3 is TGTGCCAGCACTACAGGGGGCCGGCACTACGAGCAGTACTTC. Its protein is CASTTGGRHYEQYF.

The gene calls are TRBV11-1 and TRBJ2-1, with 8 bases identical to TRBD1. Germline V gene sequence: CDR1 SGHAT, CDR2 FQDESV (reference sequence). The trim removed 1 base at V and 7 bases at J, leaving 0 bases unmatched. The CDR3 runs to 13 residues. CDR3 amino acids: CASSLGTGNEQFF. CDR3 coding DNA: TGTGCCAGCAGCTTAGGGACAGGGAATGAGCAGTTCTTC.

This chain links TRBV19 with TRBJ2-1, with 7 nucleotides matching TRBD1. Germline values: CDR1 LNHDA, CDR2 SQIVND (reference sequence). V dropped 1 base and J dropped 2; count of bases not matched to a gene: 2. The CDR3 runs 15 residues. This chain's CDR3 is CASSIGQGAYNEQFF. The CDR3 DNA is TGTGCCAGTAGTATAGGGCAGGGGGCCTACAATGAGCAGTTCTTC.

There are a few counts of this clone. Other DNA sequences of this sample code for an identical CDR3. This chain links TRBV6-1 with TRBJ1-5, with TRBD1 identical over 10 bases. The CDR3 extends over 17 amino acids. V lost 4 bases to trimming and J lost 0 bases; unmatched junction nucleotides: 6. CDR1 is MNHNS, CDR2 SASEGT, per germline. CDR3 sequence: CASSVTGQGHSNQPQHF. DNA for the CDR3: TGTGCCAGCAGTGTTACGGGACAGGGGCATAGCAATCAGCCCCAGCATTTT.

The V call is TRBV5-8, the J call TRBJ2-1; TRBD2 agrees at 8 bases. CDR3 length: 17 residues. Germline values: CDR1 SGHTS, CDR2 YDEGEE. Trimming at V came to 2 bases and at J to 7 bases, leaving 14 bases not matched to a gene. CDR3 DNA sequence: TGTGCCAGCAGCTTTCAACCCGCCAGCGGGGGCGGGAATGAGCAGTTCTTC. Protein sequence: CASSFQPASGGGNEQFF.

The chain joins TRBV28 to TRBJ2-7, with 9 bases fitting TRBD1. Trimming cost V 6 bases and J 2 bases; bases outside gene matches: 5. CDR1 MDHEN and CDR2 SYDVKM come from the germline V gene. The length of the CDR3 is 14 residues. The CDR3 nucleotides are TGTGCCAGCAGATCGGACAGGGGAACCTACGAGCAGTACTTC. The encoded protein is CASRSDRGTYEQYF. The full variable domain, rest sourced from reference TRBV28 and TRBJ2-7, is DVKVTQSSRYLVKRTGEKVFLECVQDMDHENMFWYRQDPGLGLRLIYFSYDVKMKEKGDIPEGYSVSREKKERFSLILESASTNQTSMYLCASRSDRGTYEQYFGPGTRLTVT.

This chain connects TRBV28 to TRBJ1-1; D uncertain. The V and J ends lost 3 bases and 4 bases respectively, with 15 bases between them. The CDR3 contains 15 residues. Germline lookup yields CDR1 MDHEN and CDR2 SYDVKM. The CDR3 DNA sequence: TGTGCCAGCAGTTTCTTTCTCGACAATCCCACTGAAGCTTTCTTT. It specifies CASSFFLDNPTEAFF.

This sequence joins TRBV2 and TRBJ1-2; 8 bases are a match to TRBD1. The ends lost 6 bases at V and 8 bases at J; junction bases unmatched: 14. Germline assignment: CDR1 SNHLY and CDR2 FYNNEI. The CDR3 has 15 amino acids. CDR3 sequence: CASSQDRAALGGYTF. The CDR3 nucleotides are TGTGCCAGCAGCCAGGACAGGGCGGCATTAGGGGGCTACACCTTC.

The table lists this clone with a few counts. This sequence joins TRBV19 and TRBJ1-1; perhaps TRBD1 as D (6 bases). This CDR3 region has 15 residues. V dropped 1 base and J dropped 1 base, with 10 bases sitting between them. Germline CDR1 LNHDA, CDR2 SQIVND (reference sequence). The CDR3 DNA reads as TGTGCCAGTAGTATAGTGGACAGCCGGAACACTGAAGCTTTCTTT. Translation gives CASSIVDSRNTEAFF.

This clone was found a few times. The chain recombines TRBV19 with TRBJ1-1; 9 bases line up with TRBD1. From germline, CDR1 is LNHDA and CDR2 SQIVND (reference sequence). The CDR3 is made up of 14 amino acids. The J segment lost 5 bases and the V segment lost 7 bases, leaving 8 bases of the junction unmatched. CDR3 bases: TGTGCCAGTATTTACAGGGGGCGTCGGACTGAAGCTTTCTTT. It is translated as CASIYRGRRTEAFF. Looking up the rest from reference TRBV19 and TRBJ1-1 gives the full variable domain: DGGITQSPKYLFRKEGQNVTLSCEQNLNHDAMYWYRQDPGQGLRLIYYSQIVNDFQKGDIAEGYSVSREKKESFPLTVTSAQKNPTAFYLCASIYRGRRTEAFFGQGTRLTVV.

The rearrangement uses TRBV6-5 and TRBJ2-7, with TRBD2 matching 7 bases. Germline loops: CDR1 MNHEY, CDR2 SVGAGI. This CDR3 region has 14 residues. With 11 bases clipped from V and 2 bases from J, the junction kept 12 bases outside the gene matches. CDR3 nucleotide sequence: TGTGCCGCCCGTTTTTTGGCGGGGGCCTACGAGCAGTACTTC. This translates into CAARFLAGAYEQYF.